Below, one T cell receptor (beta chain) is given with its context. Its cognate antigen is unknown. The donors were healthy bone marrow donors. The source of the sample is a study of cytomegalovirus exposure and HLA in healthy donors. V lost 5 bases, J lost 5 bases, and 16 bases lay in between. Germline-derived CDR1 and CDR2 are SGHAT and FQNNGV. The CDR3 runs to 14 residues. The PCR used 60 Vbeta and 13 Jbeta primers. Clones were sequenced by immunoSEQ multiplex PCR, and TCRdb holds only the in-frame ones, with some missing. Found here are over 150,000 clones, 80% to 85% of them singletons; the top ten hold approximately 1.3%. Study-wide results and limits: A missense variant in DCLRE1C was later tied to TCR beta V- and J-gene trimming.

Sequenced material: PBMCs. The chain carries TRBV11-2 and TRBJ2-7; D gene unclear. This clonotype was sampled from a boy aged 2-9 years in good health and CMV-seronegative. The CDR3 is CASSLSTPLDEQYF. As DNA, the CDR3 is TGTGCCAGCAGCCTTTCGACTCCTTTGGACGAGCAGTACTTC.